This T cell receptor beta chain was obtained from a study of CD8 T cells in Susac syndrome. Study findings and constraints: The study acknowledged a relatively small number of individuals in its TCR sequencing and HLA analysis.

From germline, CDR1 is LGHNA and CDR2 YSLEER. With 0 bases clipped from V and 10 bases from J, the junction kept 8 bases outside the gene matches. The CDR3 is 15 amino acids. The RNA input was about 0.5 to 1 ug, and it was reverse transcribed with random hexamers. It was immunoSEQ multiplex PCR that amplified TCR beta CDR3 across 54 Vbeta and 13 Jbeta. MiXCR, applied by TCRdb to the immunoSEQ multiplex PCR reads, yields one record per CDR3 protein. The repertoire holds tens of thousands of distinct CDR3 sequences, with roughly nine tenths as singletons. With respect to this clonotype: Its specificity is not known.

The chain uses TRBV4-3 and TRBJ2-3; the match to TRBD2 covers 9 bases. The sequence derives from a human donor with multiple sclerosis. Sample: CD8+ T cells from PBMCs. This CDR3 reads CASSQEWREGQAQYF. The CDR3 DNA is TGCGCCAGCAGCCAAGAGTGGCGGGAGGGCCAGGCGCAGTATTTT.